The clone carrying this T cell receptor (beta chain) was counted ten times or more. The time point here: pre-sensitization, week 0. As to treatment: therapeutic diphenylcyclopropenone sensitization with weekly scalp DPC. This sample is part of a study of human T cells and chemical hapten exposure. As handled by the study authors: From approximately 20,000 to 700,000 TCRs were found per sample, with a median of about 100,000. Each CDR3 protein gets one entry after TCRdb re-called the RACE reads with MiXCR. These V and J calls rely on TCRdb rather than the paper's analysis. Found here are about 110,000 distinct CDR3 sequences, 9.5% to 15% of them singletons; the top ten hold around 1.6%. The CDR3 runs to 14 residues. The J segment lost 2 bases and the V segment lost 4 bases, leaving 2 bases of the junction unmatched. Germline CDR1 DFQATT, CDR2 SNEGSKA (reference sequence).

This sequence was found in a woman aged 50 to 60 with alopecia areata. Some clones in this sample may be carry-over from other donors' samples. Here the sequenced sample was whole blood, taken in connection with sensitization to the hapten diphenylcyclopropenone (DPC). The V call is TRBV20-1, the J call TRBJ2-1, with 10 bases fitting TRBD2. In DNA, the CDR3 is TGCAGTGCTAATAGCGGGGGGACCTACAATGAGCAGTTCTTC. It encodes CSANSGGTYNEQFF.